A single sample gave rise to the 12 T cell receptor beta chains below, sequenced in a study of CD8 T cells in ankylosing spondylitis. Study conclusions and caveats: Ankylosing spondylitis blood appeared to be characterized by a TCR beta motif of 8 or 9 highly homologous variants.

TCRdb itself ran the 5' RACE reads through MiXCR, one entry per CDR3 protein. Here the sample spans 350,000 to 550,000 distinct CDR3 sequences, 20% to 30% being singletons. These TCRs are of unknown antigen specificity. Sample: blood, either unsorted or a sorted T cell fraction (not recorded which). The receptors were gathered from a male donor with ankylosing spondylitis.

This clonotype was counted many times. The genes are TRBV7-9 and TRBJ2-1, with no clear D. The CDR3 is 12 amino acids. Deletions cut 0 bases from V and 15 bases from J, with 12 bases between. Looked up from germline, CDR1 is SEHNR and CDR2 is FQNEAQ (reference sequence). CDR3 residues: CASSLALRARFF. Here the CDR3 DNA reads TGTGCCAGCAGCTTAGCGCTTAGGGCCCGGTTCTTC.

J is TRBJ1-3 and V is TRBV2; 9 bases agree with TRBD1. CDR3 size: 14 residues. Germline CDR1 and CDR2: SNHLY and FYNNEI. J lost 2 bases, V lost 4 bases, and 0 bases had no gene match. This CDR3 is CASSGQGAGNTIYF. CDR3 DNA: TGTGCCAGCAGTGGACAGGGGGCTGGAAACACCATATATTTT.

The chain has TRBV20-1 and TRBJ2-1; the D gene is possibly TRBD2 (5 bases). Trimming stripped 6 bases from V and 7 bases from J, with 16 bases between. The CDR3 sequence is 13 residues long. The V gene's germline CDR1 is DFQATT and CDR2 SNEGSKA (reference sequence). For the CDR3, the DNA is TGCAGTGCCAAGTTAGGGAGAAGGAATGAGCAGTTCTTC. Encoded protein: CSAKLGRRNEQFF.

The CDR3 loop is CASSLGWTSNEQFF. The CDR3 bases are TGTGCCAGCAGCTTAGGGTGGACGTCCAATGAGCAGTTCTTC. The chain uses TRBV7-8 and TRBJ2-1; no reliable D call. CDR1 SGHVS and CDR2 FQNEAQ come from the germline V gene. This CDR3 comprises 14 residues. The germline V and J ends were trimmed by 1 base and 6 bases, with 10 bases remaining between them. Full variable domain (missing parts from reference TRBV7-8 and TRBJ2-1): GAGVSQSPRYKVAKRGQDVALRCDPISGHVSLFWYQQALGQGPEFLTYFQNEAQLDKSGLPSDRFFAERPEGSVSTLKIQRTQQEDSAVYLCASSLGWTSNEQFFGPGTRLTVL.

Ten or more counts support this clonotype. The V and J genes are TRBV5-1 and TRBJ2-1, with D uncertain. Germline CDR1 and CDR2: SGHRS and YFSETQ. Between the trimmed V and J ends, which lost 3 bases and 4 bases, there was a span of 11 bases. The CDR3 spans 14 residues. CDR3 nucleotide sequence: TGCGCCAGCAGCTCGACAACTGGGTACAATGAGCAGTTCTTC. Its protein is CASSSTTGYNEQFF.

This clonotype was seen a few times. The J gene is TRBJ2-1, the V gene TRBV3-1, with D possibly TRBD2 on 5 matching bases. Per germline, CDR1 LGHDT and CDR2 YNNKEL (reference sequence). Trimming took off 1 base at V and 7 bases at J, with 11 bases between the two ends. The CDR3 totals 14 residues. CDR3 in amino acids: CASSQVPGENEQFF. CDR3 DNA sequence: TGTGCCAGCAGCCAAGTACCCGGGGAGAATGAGCAGTTCTTC.

This clonotype was detected only a few times. The chain has TRBV15 and TRBJ2-3; perhaps TRBD1 as D (5 bases). From germline, CDR1 is LNHNV and CDR2 YYDKDF (reference sequence). This CDR3 spans 14 amino acids. The V end lost 2 bases, the J end lost 3 bases, and 9 bases lay between the germline ends. The CDR3 is CATSRMQGTDTQYF. The CDR3 DNA is TGTGCCACCAGCAGAATGCAGGGAACAGATACGCAGTATTTT.

This clonotype was seen more than once but under ten times. The chain carries TRBV29-1 and TRBJ1-2; D is ambiguous. Trimming removed 3 bases at V and 7 bases at J, with 15 bases between. Germline CDR1 SQVTM, CDR2 ANQGSEA. There are 13 residues in the CDR3. In DNA form, the CDR3 reads TGCAGCGTTGAGCGGCGGATGATTTCTGGCTACACCTTC. Translating gives CSVERRMISGYTF.

This clonotype was observed a handful of times. The chain is built from TRBV5-1 and TRBJ2-5; tentatively, D is TRBD1 (6 bases). Germline V gene sequence: CDR1 SGHRS, CDR2 YFSETQ. The length of the CDR3 is 15 residues. Trimming pared 0 bases from V and 3 bases from J, leaving 12 bases between. The CDR3 nucleotides read TGCGCCAGCAGCTTGGGGACAGTCAACGAAGAGACCCAGTACTTC. This sequence encodes CASSLGTVNEETQYF.

A few counts support this clonotype. V gene TRBV2 combines with J gene TRBJ1-6, with TRBD1 identical over 11 bases. Germline V gene sequence: CDR1 SNHLY, CDR2 FYNNEI. This CDR3 has 15 residues. The ends lost 6 bases at V and 7 bases at J; junction bases unmatched: 5. In DNA form, the CDR3 reads TGTGCCAGCAGGGCCGGGACAGGGGGGAATTCACCCCTCCACTTT. Translating it yields CASRAGTGGNSPLHF.

The V call is TRBV12-3 or TRBV12-4, the J call TRBJ1-1; D possibly corresponds to TRBD1 (5 bases). V was pared by 2 bases and J by 3 bases, with 10 bases between. The CDR3 runs 14 residues. DNA of the CDR3: TGTGCCAGCAGTTTAAGGGGAGTCGACACTGAAGCTTTCTTT. It is translated as CASSLRGVDTEAFF.

The rearrangement joins TRBV6-1 to TRBJ2-7; no reliable D call. Germline V gene lookup returns CDR1 MNHNS and CDR2 SASEGT. The V gene lost 6 bases and the J gene lost 3 bases, with 6 bases spanning the gap. The CDR3 covers 11 residues. CDR3 loop: CASRMNYEQYV. The CDR3 region has the DNA TGTGCCAGCAGAATGAACTACGAGCAGTACGTC.